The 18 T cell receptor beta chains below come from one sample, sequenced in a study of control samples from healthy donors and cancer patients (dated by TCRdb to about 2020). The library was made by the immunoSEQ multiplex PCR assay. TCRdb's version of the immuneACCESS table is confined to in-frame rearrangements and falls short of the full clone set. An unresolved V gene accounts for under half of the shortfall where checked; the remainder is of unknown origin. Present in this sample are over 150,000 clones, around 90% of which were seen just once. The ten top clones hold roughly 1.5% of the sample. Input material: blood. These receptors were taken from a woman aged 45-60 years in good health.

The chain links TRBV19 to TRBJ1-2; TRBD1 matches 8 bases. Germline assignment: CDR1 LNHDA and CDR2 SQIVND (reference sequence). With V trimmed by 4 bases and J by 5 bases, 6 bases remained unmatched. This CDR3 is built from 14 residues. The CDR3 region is CASSTNQGAYGYTF. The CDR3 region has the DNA TGTGCCAGTAGTACGAACCAGGGGGCGTATGGCTACACCTTC.

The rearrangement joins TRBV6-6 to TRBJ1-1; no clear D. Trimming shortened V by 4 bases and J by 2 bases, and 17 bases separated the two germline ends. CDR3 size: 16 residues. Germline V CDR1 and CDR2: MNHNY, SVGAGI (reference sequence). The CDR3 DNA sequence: TGTGCCAGCAGTTTTAATACCTATACAGATAACACTGAAGCTTTCTTT. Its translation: CASSFNTYTDNTEAFF.

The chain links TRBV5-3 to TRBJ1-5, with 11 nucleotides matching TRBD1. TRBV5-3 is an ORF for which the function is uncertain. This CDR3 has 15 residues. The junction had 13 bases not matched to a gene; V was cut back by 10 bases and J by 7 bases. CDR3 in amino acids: CAGRDRGILRQPQHF. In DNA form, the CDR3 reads TGTGCCGGCCGGGACAGGGGGATTCTTAGGCAGCCCCAGCATTTT.

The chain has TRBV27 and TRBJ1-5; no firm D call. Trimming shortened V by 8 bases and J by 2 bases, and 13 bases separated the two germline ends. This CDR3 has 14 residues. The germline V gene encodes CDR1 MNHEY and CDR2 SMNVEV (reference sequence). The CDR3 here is CASAVRFGNQPQHF. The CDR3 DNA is TGTGCCAGCGCCGTCCGGTTTGGCAATCAGCCCCAGCATTTT.

The CDR3 bases are TGCGCCAGCAGGAGAGCTAGTCGCGTGGGGGGCTCCTACGAGCAGTACTTC. This translates into CASRRASRVGGSYEQYF. J is TRBJ2-7 and V is TRBV5-1, with D perhaps TRBD2 (6 bases). V was pared by 5 bases and J by 0 bases, with 21 bases between. CDR1 is SGHRS, CDR2 YFSETQ, per germline. The CDR3 runs to 17 residues.

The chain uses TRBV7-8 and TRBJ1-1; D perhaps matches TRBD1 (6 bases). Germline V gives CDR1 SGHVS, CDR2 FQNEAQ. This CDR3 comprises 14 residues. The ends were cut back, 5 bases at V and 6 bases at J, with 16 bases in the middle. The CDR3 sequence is CASSPRRGKSEAFF. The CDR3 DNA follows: TGTGCCAGCAGCCCACGGAGGGGGAAGTCTGAAGCTTTCTTT.

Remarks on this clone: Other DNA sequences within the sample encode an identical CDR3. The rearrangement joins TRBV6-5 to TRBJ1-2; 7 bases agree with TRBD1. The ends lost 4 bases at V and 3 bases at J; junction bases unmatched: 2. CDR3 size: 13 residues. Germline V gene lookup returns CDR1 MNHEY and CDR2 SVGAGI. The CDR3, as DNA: TGTGCCAGCAGTTCAACAGGGGACTATGGCTACACCTTC. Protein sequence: CASSSTGDYGYTF.

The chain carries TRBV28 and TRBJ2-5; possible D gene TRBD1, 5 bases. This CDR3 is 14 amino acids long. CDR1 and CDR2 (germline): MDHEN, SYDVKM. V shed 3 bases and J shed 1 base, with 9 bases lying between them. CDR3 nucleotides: TGTGCCAGCAGTTTTAAACAGGTCCAAGAGACCCAGTACTTC. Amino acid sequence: CASSFKQVQETQYF.

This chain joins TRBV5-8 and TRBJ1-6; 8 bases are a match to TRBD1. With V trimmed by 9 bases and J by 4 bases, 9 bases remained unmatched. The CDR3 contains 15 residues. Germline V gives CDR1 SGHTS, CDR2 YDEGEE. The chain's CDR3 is CATGGGQGYNSPLHF. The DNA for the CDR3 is TGTGCCACCGGCGGCGGACAGGGATATAATTCACCCCTCCACTTT.

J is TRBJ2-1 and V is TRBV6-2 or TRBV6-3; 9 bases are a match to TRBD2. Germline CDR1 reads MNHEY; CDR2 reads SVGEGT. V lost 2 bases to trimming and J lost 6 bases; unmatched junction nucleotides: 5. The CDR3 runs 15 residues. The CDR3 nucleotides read TGTGCCAGCAGTTACGATGCGGGGGGGACCAATGAGCAGTTCTTC. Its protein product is CASSYDAGGTNEQFF.

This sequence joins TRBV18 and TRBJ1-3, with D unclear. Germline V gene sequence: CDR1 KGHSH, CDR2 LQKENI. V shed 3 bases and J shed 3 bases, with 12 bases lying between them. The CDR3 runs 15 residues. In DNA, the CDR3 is TGTGCCAGCTCACCCACCCAGGTCCGTGGAAACACCATATATTTT. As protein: CASSPTQVRGNTIYF.

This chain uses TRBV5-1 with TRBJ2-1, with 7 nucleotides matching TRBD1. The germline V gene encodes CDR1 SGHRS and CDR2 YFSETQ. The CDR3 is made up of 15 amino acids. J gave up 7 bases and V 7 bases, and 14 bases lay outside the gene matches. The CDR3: CASALWTGGTNEQFF. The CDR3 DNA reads TGCGCCAGCGCCCTTTGGACAGGTGGTACGAATGAGCAGTTCTTC.

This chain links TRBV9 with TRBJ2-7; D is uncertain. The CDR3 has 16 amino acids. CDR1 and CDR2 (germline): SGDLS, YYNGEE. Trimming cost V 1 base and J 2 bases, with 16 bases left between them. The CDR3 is CASSVPRTAPTYEQYF. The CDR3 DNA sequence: TGTGCCAGCAGCGTACCTAGGACGGCCCCTACCTACGAGCAGTACTTC.

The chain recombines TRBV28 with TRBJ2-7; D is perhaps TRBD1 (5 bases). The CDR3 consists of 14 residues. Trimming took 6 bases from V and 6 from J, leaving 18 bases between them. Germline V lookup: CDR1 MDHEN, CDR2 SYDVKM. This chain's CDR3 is CASRRQGVVREQYF. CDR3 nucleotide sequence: TGTGCCAGCAGGAGACAAGGGGTCGTCCGCGAGCAGTACTTC.

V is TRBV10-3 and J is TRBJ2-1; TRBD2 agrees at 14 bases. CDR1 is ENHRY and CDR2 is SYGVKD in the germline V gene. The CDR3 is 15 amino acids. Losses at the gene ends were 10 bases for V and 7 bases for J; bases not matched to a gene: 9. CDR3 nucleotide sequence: TGTGCCACACTTCGACTAGCGGGAGGGGGGAATGAGCAGTTCTTC. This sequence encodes CATLRLAGGGNEQFF.

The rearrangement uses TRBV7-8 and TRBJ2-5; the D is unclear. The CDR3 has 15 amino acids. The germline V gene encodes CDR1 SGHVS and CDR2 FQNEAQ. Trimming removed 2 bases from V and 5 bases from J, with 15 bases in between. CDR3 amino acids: CASSLSAGLGETQYF. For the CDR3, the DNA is TGTGCCAGCAGCTTATCCGCAGGCTTGGGGGAGACCCAGTACTTC.

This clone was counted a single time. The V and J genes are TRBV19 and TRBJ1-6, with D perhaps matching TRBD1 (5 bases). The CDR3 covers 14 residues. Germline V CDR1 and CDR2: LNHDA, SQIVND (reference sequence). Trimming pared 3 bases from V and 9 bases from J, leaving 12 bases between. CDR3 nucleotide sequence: TGTGCCAGTAGTATGTCGCAGGGCGGTTCACCCCTCCACTTT. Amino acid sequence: CASSMSQGGSPLHF.

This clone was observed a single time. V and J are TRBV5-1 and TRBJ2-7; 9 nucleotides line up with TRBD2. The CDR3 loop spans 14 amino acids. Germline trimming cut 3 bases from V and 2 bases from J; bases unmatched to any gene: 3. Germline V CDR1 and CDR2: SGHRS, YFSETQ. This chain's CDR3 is CASSWGGGAYEQYF. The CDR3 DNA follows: TGCGCCAGCAGCTGGGGCGGGGGGGCCTACGAGCAGTACTTC.